This passage covers 13 T cell receptor beta chains from one sample sequenced in a study of identical twins. TCRdb analysed the 5' RACE reads with MiXCR anew, one entry per CDR3 protein. The sample lists under 400,000 distinct CDR3 sequences; 9% to 10% were seen once. The sequencing input was naive T cells sorted from blood. The receptors shown here come from a woman aged 50 to 60 in good health.

The gene calls are TRBV7-9 and TRBJ2-5, with D hard to call. Trimming took off 5 bases at V and 5 bases at J, with 21 bases between the two ends. Germline lookup yields CDR1 SEHNR and CDR2 FQNEAQ (reference sequence). This CDR3 is built from 16 residues. The CDR3 nucleotides read TGTGCCAGCAGCCCCCAAATACAGCCTTCACGGGAGACCCAGTACTTC. As protein: CASSPQIQPSRETQYF. Supplemented by reference TRBV7-9 and TRBJ2-5, the full variable domain reads DTGVSQNPRHKITKRGQNVTFRCDPISEHNRLYWYRQTLGQGPEFLTYFQNEAQLEKSRLLSDRFSAERPKGSFSTLEIQRTEQGDSAMYLCASSPQIQPSRETQYFGPGTRLLVL.

This clonotype was counted many times. The chain has TRBV27 and TRBJ1-2, with 8 bases lining up with TRBD1. The CDR3 totals 14 residues. Germline-derived CDR1 and CDR2 are MNHEY and SMNVEV (reference sequence). The trim removed 3 bases at V and 9 bases at J, leaving 9 bases unmatched. The CDR3 bases are TGTGCCAGCAGTTTGGCCAGGGGGCTTTCTAGCTACACCTTC. It is translated as CASSLARGLSSYTF.

This clonotype was seen only once. CDR3 loop: CASSRRTSGREQYV. CDR3 in DNA: TGTGCCAGCAGCCGCCGGACTAGCGGGAGGGAGCAGTACGTC. This chain uses TRBV21-1 with TRBJ2-7; the table calls TRBD2, which could not be checked here. TRBV21-1 is a pseudogene locus. This CDR3 contains 14 residues.

V is TRBV25-1 and J is TRBJ1-1; 10 positions match TRBD1. The length of the CDR3 is 16 residues. With V trimmed by 4 bases and J by 5 bases, 10 bases remained unmatched. From germline, CDR1 is MGHDK and CDR2 SYGVNS. In DNA, the CDR3 is TGTGCCAGCAGTGGGCCCAGACAGGGGGCCGGGACTGAAGCTTTCTTT. It yields the protein CASSGPRQGAGTEAFF.

This clonotype was detected a few times. V gene TRBV6-1 combines with J gene TRBJ1-2; no definite D call. CDR1 is MNHNS and CDR2 is SASEGT in the germline V gene. V lost 3 bases and J lost 7, with 12 bases in between. This CDR3 contains 13 residues. CDR3 nucleotides: TGTGCCAGCAGTGATTTTGCGCGGAGTGGCTACACCTTC. This sequence encodes CASSDFARSGYTF.

The chain has TRBV30 and TRBJ1-4; no definite D call. Germline V gene sequence: CDR1 GTSNPN, CDR2 SVGIG (reference sequence). The V end lost 1 base, the J end lost 8 bases, and 5 bases lay between the germline ends. The CDR3 sequence is 11 residues long. CDR3 loop: CAWSEQEKLFF. In nucleotides, the CDR3 is TGTGCCTGGAGTGAACAAGAAAAACTGTTTTTT.

This clonotype appeared a few times. The chain links TRBV4-1 to TRBJ2-5; D ambiguous. CDR1 is MGHRA and CDR2 is YSYEKL in the germline V gene. There are 13 residues in the CDR3. V lost 1 base and J lost 5, with 8 bases in between. The CDR3 sequence: CASSQGGLETQYF. The DNA for the CDR3 is TGCGCCAGCAGCCAAGGTGGTTTGGAGACCCAGTACTTC.

The chain uses TRBV12-3 or TRBV12-4 and TRBJ2-4; 8 bases map to TRBD2. The CDR3 extends over 16 amino acids. With 7 bases clipped from V and 0 bases from J, the junction kept 8 bases outside the gene matches. This CDR3 reads CASTDFSGKAKNIQYF. CDR3 in DNA: TGTGCCAGCACCGATTTTAGCGGGAAAGCCAAAAACATTCAGTACTTC.

The CDR3 nucleotides read TGCGCCAGCAGTTTCGGGACGTACAATGAGCAGTTCTTC. Its translation is CASSFGTYNEQFF. The V and J genes are TRBV5-1 and TRBJ2-1; D possibly uses TRBD1 or TRBD2 (5 bases each). The germline CDR1 and CDR2 sequences are SGHRS and YFSETQ. This CDR3 contains 13 residues. V dropped 5 bases and J dropped 4 bases, with 10 bases sitting between them.

In the case of this clonotype: Just one base apart from a much larger clone, this may be a read error. This rearrangement joins TRBV20-1 to TRBJ2-2; D may be TRBD2 (6 bases). Germline assignment: CDR1 DFQATT and CDR2 SNEGSKA (reference sequence). This CDR3 is 15 amino acids long. CDR3: CSASMGLLTTGGLFF. The CDR3 DNA reads as TGCAGTGCTAGTATGGGACTCCTCACAACCGGGGGGCTGTTTTTT.

This clonotype was observed at least ten times. J is TRBJ2-7 and V is TRBV11-1; D possibly uses TRBD1 or TRBD2 (5 bases each). CDR1 is SGHAT and CDR2 is FQDESV in the germline V gene (reference sequence). V lost 5 bases and J lost 2, with 10 bases in between. The CDR3 spans 13 residues. DNA of the CDR3: TGTGCCAGCAGCCCCGGGACCACCTACGAGCAGTACGTC. Amino acids: CASSPGTTYEQYV.

V and J are TRBV6-5 and TRBJ1-2; D might be TRBD1 (5 bases). CDR3 length: 13 amino acids. V lost 6 bases and J 9 bases, leaving 17 bases between the germline ends. Germline-derived CDR1 and CDR2 are MNHEY and SVGAGI. CDR3 amino acids: CASSPGGGGSYTF. DNA of the CDR3: TGTGCCAGCAGCCCCGGTGGCGGGGGAAGCTACACCTTC.

The chain combines TRBV6-6 with TRBJ2-7; 7 bases match TRBD2. From germline, CDR1 is MNHNY and CDR2 SVGAGI (reference sequence). This CDR3 region has 14 residues. Losses at the gene ends were 6 bases for V and 4 bases for J; bases not matched to a gene: 9. The CDR3, as DNA: TGTGCCAGCAGAGCGGGACCCAGGTTTTACGAGCAGTACGTC. It specifies CASRAGPRFYEQYV.